These 26 T cell receptor beta chains came from one sample sequenced in a study of blood T cell repertoires in COVID-19. Method: immunoSEQ multiplex PCR; TCRdb's copy keeps in-frame clones and lacks some. The data hold more than 200,000 clones, with approximately 90% observed a single time. Material: PBMCs or T cells enriched from blood (not recorded which). The receptors originated from a woman aged 25 to 39 who had recovered from COVID-19.

This clone was seen a single time. The V and J genes are TRBV27 and TRBJ2-6; tentatively, D is TRBD1 (6 bases). Germline CDR1 and CDR2: MNHEY and SMNVEV (reference sequence). V dropped 5 bases and J dropped 4 bases, with 15 bases sitting between them. The CDR3 is made up of 16 amino acids. CDR3 in DNA: TGTGCCAGCAGTGGCACTCAGGGGACCGGGGCCAACGTCCTGACTTTC. Amino acid sequence: CASSGTQGTGANVLTF.

The J gene is TRBJ2-1, the V gene TRBV9; 7 bases agree with TRBD2. Germline trimming cut 4 bases from V and 7 bases from J; bases unmatched to any gene: 17. This CDR3 comprises 17 residues. Germline-derived CDR1 and CDR2 are SGDLS and YYNGEE. The CDR3 loop reads CASSSYRAGRGLNEQFF. In nucleotides, the CDR3 is TGTGCCAGCAGCTCCTATCGAGCGGGGAGAGGGTTAAATGAGCAGTTCTTC.

The V call is TRBV6-5, the J call TRBJ1-3, with D tentatively TRBD1 (5 bases). Trimming cost V 8 bases and J 13 bases, with 15 bases left between them. CDR1 is MNHEY and CDR2 is SVGAGI in the germline V gene. The CDR3 is 11 amino acids. The CDR3 DNA reads as TGTGCCAGCGGGGCCCTTGGAGCTATATATTTT. This translates into CASGALGAIYF.

This sequence joins TRBV7-2 and TRBJ2-2, with D perhaps TRBD1 (6 bases). The germline V gene encodes CDR1 SGHTA and CDR2 FQGNSA. Trimming stripped 5 bases from V and 7 bases from J, with 14 bases between. This CDR3 comprises 14 residues. The CDR3 bases are TGTGCCAGCAGCCCTACAGGGCAAAACGGGGAGCTGTTTTTT. Its protein is CASSPTGQNGELFF.

The chain links TRBV19 to TRBJ2-2; 11 bases are a match to TRBD2. From germline, CDR1 is LNHDA and CDR2 SQIVND (reference sequence). This CDR3 contains 16 residues. Trimming at V came to 9 bases and at J to 1 base, leaving 7 bases not matched to a gene. The CDR3 DNA sequence: TGTGCCAGCAAGGACGGACTAGCGGGGAACACCGGGGAGCTGTTTTTT. Its translation is CASKDGLAGNTGELFF.

The chain combines TRBV5-1 with TRBJ2-1, with a tentative D call TRBD2 (5 bases). With 2 bases removed from V and 1 base from J, the gap between germline ends came to 13 bases. The CDR3 spans 16 residues. In germline, CDR1 is SGHRS, CDR2 YFSETQ. CDR3 nucleotide sequence: TGCGCCAGCAGCTTTTTCGGTAGGGAGTCCTACAATGAGCAGTTCTTC. It encodes CASSFFGRESYNEQFF. Using reference TRBV5-1 and TRBJ2-1 for the parts outside the CDR3, the full variable domain is KAGVTQTPRYLIKTRGQQVTLSCSPISGHRSVSWYQQTPGQGLQFLFEYFSETQRNKGNFPGRFSGRQFSNSRSEMNVSTLELGDSALYLCASSFFGRESYNEQFFGPGTRLTVL.

The V and J genes are TRBV5-1 and TRBJ1-3, with D tentatively TRBD1 (5 bases). Deletions cut 1 base from V and 0 bases from J, with 11 bases between. The CDR3 has 16 residues. Germline CDR1 and CDR2: SGHRS and YFSETQ. Here the CDR3 DNA reads TGCGCCAGCAGCTTGTCAGACAGACTCTCTGGAAACACCATATATTTT. This gives the protein CASSLSDRLSGNTIYF.

The chain couples TRBV23-1 to TRBJ1-5; D not resolved. TRBV23-1 is reported as an ORF; its role is uncertain. V was cut by 0 bases and J by 1 base, with 7 bases left in between. The CDR3 has 15 amino acids. The CDR3 coding sequence is TGCGCCAGCAGTCAATCGTGTCAGAGCAATCAGCCCCAGCATTTT. Translating it yields CASSQSCQSNQPQHF.

The table lists this clone with a count of one. The rearrangement joins TRBV13 to TRBJ2-7; maybe TRBD2 (6 bases). This CDR3 is built from 13 residues. Germline lookup yields CDR1 PRHDT and CDR2 FYEKMQ (reference sequence). Deletions cut 7 bases from V and 2 bases from J, with 12 bases between. CDR3 in amino acids: CASKAGGTYEQYF. The DNA for the CDR3 is TGTGCCAGCAAAGCTGGAGGGACCTACGAGCAGTACTTC.

Only a few counts were recorded for this clone. J is TRBJ2-5 and V is TRBV29-1; TRBD2 aligns across 10 bases. The CDR3 extends over 15 amino acids. Per germline, CDR1 SQVTM and CDR2 ANQGSEA. Trimming cost V 1 base and J 6 bases; bases outside gene matches: 8. The CDR3 nucleotides are TGCAGCGTTGAAGGTGATAGCGGGAGGTATAAGACCCAGTACTTC. This encodes CSVEGDSGRYKTQYF.

V usage is TRBV6-1 and J usage is TRBJ2-5; 8 nucleotides match TRBD2. V trimming: 3 bases; J trimming: 5 bases; junction bases outside the gene matches: 5. Per the germline V gene, CDR1 is MNHNS and CDR2 is SASEGT. CDR3 length: 14 residues. The CDR3 loop is CASSDAGGGETQYF. The CDR3, as DNA: TGTGCCAGCAGTGATGCGGGGGGAGGGGAGACCCAGTACTTC.

This sequence joins TRBV7-9 and TRBJ1-6; D not certain. Between the trimmed V and J ends, which lost 8 bases and 5 bases, there was a span of 4 bases. This CDR3 contains 11 residues. CDR1 and CDR2 (germline): SEHNR, FQNEAQ (reference sequence). The CDR3 region has the DNA TGTGCCAGCCAGAATAATTCACCCCTCCACTTT. Its protein is CASQNNSPLHF.

This rearrangement joins TRBV6-5 to TRBJ2-1, with 8 bases lining up with TRBD2. With 8 bases clipped from V and 12 bases from J, the junction kept 6 bases outside the gene matches. Germline assignment: CDR1 MNHEY and CDR2 SVGAGI. The CDR3 is made up of 11 amino acids. CDR3 protein: CASAGRGGQFF. The CDR3 DNA reads as TGTGCCAGCGCCGGGAGGGGGGGGCAGTTCTTC.

This chain's CDR3 is CASSRIGPGLAGGPIALAEQFF. The CDR3 DNA follows: TGTGCCAGCTCCCGCATAGGCCCGGGACTAGCGGGAGGGCCGATAGCGCTTGCTGAGCAGTTCTTC. The rearrangement joins TRBV18 to TRBJ2-1; 16 nucleotides agree with TRBD2. The CDR3 is 22 amino acids. Germline CDR1 KGHSH, CDR2 LQKENI. V lost 6 bases, J lost 9 bases, and 26 bases stayed unmatched.

This rearrangement joins TRBV28 to TRBJ1-2; 7 bases agree with TRBD1. This CDR3 contains 14 residues. V was clipped by 5 bases and J by 4 bases; unmatched bases: 7. Germline assignment: CDR1 MDHEN and CDR2 SYDVKM. The CDR3 protein is CASSGSAGGYGYTF. The CDR3 DNA sequence: TGTGCCAGCAGTGGGTCGGCAGGGGGCTATGGCTACACCTTC.

In its sample, this clone was seen once. The rearrangement uses TRBV6-1 and TRBJ1-1, with unresolved D. Trimming shortened V by 3 bases and J by 5 bases, and 19 bases separated the two germline ends. Germline V gene lookup returns CDR1 MNHNS and CDR2 SASEGT. The CDR3 length is 16 residues. CDR3 in amino acids: CASSDPRIIRGTEAFF. The CDR3 DNA reads as TGTGCCAGCAGTGACCCTCGTATAATCCGGGGTACTGAAGCTTTCTTT.

For the CDR3, the DNA is TGTGCCATCAGTGAGAGGGGACGGGGGAGTGATGACTATGGCTACACCTTC. It is translated as CAISERGRGSDDYGYTF. The V and J genes are TRBV10-3 and TRBJ1-2, with D tentatively TRBD1 (5 bases). Trimming removed 2 bases at V and 3 bases at J, with 19 bases between. This CDR3 has 17 residues. The germline V gene encodes CDR1 ENHRY and CDR2 SYGVKD.

This chain connects TRBV10-3 to TRBJ1-2; 12 bases map to TRBD1. The CDR3 has 16 residues. V gave up 2 bases and J gave up 6 bases; unmatched junction bases: 7. Germline CDR1 ENHRY, CDR2 SYGVKD. CDR3 loop: CAISEGGDRGRNGYTF. CDR3 sequence (DNA): TGTGCCATCAGTGAGGGAGGGGACAGGGGGCGAAATGGCTACACCTTC.

The chain employs TRBV5-1 and TRBJ1-6; 8 bases match TRBD1. CDR3 length equals 14 residues. The germline gives CDR1 SGHRS, CDR2 YFSETQ. V shed 4 bases and J 14 bases; nucleotides not matched to a gene: 11. In nucleotides, the CDR3 is TGCGCCAGCAGCAGCGGACAGGGTCTGAGGGCCCTCCACTTT. Translating gives CASSSGQGLRALHF.

The chain recombines TRBV7-3 with TRBJ2-6; D may be TRBD1 (6 bases). The CDR3 totals 18 residues. CDR1 and CDR2 (germline): SGHTA, FQGTGA. Trimming stripped 5 bases from V and 1 base from J, with 18 bases between. As DNA, the CDR3 is TGTGCCAGCAGCCCCCGGGCCAGGGGAACGTCTGGGGCCAACGTCCTGACTTTC. It is translated as CASSPRARGTSGANVLTF.

This clone was found a few times. The chain uses TRBV6-5 and TRBJ1-5; 10 bases are shared with TRBD1. CDR3 length: 14 amino acids. V gave up 6 bases and J gave up 6 bases; unmatched junction bases: 5. Germline CDR1 MNHEY, CDR2 SVGAGI. CDR3 sequence (DNA): TGTGCCAGCAGGGGGACAGGGGAGGCTCAGCCCCAGCATTTT. Amino acids: CASRGTGEAQPQHF.

The chain recombines TRBV29-1 with TRBJ2-7; TRBD1 is a possible D gene (6 bases). The CDR3 loop spans 13 amino acids. Germline CDR1 reads SQVTM; CDR2 reads ANQGSEA. Trimming shortened V by 4 bases and J by 6 bases, and 16 bases separated the two germline ends. Written as DNA, the CDR3 is TGCAGCGTTGCAAAGCGGACAGAAGGCGAGCAGTACTTC. It codes for CSVAKRTEGEQYF.

The rearrangement uses TRBV7-3 and TRBJ2-1, with 13 bases aligning to TRBD2. Germline CDR1 SGHTA, CDR2 FQGTGA. CDR3 length: 17 amino acids. Germline trimming cut 5 bases from V and 9 bases from J; bases unmatched to any gene: 13. The CDR3 spells CASSPPAGLAGEGEQFF. In DNA, the CDR3 is TGTGCCAGCAGCCCCCCGGCCGGACTAGCGGGAGAGGGTGAGCAGTTCTTC.

The chain employs TRBV19 and TRBJ1-6; D is uncertain. Germline assignment: CDR1 LNHDA and CDR2 SQIVND (reference sequence). CDR3 length: 15 residues. V gave up 3 bases and J gave up 10 bases, with 16 bases separating them. The CDR3 DNA follows: TGTGCCAGTAGTATCGGCCCGGGAGGAGGGTCACCCCTCCACTTT. Amino acid sequence: CASSIGPGGGSPLHF.

The chain is built from TRBV27 and TRBJ2-7; D may be TRBD1 (6 bases). Trimming took 5 bases from V and 2 from J, leaving 19 bases between them. The germline CDR1 and CDR2 sequences are MNHEY and SMNVEV (reference sequence). CDR3 length: 16 amino acids. The CDR3 region has the DNA TGTGCCAGCAGTCGGTTTTTTTGGGACAAGCCCTACGAGCAGTACTTC. Translated: CASSRFFWDKPYEQYF.

V usage is TRBV4-1 and J usage is TRBJ1-1; TRBD1 matches 7 bases. The CDR3 extends over 14 amino acids. With 4 bases clipped from V and 0 bases from J, the junction kept 2 bases outside the gene matches. The V gene's germline CDR1 is MGHRA and CDR2 YSYEKL. The CDR3 DNA sequence: TGCGCCAGCAGCCCTACAGGGGTGAACACTGAAGCTTTCTTT. Translated: CASSPTGVNTEAFF.